This T cell receptor (beta chain) was captured in a study of cytomegalovirus exposure and HLA in healthy donors. Study observations and caveats: The CMV antigen specificity of a few CMV-associated chains was confirmed through in vitro analysis.

CDR3 length: 13 amino acids. Per germline, CDR1 LNHDA and CDR2 SQIVND (reference sequence). Trimming removed 9 bases from V and 4 bases from J, with 15 bases in between. PCR used 60 Vbeta primers and 13 Jbeta primers. Only in-frame clones appear in the TCRdb table, and some are missing; sequencing was by immunoSEQ multiplex PCR. The sample includes around 160,000 clones, around 73% of them seen just once. The table lists this clone with a count of one. Its antigen is undetermined. The source of this sequence is a male donor in good health and CMV-seronegative. The rearrangement uses TRBV19 and TRBJ1-2, with D perhaps matching TRBD1 (6 bases). Sequencing was done on a sample of PBMCs. In DNA, the CDR3 is TGTGCCAGCCGAGCAGGGGCAAGCTATGGCTACACCTTC. Amino acids: CASRAGASYGYTF.